Shown below are 2 T cell receptor beta chains from a single sample sequenced in a study of blood T cell repertoires in COVID-19. Produced via immunoSEQ multiplex PCR; TCRdb's table is partial and in-frame only. The sample has around 40,000 clones, roughly 85% seen once; the top ten hold over 8.5%. The sample was peripheral blood. All receptors derive from a human donor in a cohort sampled during active COVID-19.

The V gene is TRBV3-1 (or the pseudogene TRBV3-2), the J gene TRBJ2-1; 11 bases line up with TRBD2. V dropped 2 bases and J dropped 5; count of bases not matched to a gene: 8. Germline CDR1 LGHDT, CDR2 YNNKEL (reference sequence). This CDR3 has 17 residues. The CDR3 here is CASSQRSTSGINNEQFF. The CDR3 region has the DNA TGTGCCAGCAGCCAACGATCGACTAGCGGGATTAACAATGAGCAGTTCTTC.

The chain couples TRBV7-3 to TRBJ2-3; 7 nucleotides line up with TRBD2. There are 15 residues in the CDR3. With V trimmed by 5 bases and J by 3 bases, 8 bases remained unmatched. Germline CDR1 is SGHTA and CDR2 is FQGTGA. The CDR3 region has the DNA TGTGCCAGCAGCCGAAGCGGGATAGGAACAGATACGCAGTATTTT. Its translation is CASSRSGIGTDTQYF.